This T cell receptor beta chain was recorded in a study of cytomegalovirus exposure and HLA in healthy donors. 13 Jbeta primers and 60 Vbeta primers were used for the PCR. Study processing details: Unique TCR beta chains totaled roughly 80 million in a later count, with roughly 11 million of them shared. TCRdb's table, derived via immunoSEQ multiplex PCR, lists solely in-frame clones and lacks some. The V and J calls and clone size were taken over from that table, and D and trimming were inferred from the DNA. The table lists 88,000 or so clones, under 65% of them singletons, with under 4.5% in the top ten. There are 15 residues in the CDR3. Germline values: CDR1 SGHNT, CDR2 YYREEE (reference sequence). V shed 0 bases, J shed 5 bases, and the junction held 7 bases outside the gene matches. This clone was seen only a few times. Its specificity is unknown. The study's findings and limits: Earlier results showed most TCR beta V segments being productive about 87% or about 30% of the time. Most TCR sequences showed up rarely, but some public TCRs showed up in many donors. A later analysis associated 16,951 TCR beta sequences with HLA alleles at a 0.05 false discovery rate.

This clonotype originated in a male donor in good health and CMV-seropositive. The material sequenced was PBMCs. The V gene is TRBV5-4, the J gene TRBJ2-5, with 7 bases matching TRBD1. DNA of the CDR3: TGTGCCAGCAGCTTGGGGACAGGAGCCCGGGAGACCCAGTACTTC. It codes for CASSLGTGARETQYF.